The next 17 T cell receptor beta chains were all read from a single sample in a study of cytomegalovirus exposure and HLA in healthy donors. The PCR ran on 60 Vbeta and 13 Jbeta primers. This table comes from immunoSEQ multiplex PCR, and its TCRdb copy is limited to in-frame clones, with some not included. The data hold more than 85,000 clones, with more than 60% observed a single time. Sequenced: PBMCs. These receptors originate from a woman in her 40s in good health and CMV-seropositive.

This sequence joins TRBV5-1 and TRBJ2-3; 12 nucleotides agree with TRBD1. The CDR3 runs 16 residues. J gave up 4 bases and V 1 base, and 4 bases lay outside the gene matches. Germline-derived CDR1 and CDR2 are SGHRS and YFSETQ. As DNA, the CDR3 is TGCGCCAGCAGCTTGATGGGACAGGGGGCCTCAGATACGCAGTATTTT. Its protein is CASSLMGQGASDTQYF.

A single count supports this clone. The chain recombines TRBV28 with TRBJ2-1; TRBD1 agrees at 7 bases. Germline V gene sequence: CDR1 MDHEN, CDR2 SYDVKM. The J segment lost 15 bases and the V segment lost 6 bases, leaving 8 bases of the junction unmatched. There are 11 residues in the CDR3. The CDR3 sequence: CASRLGTEGFF. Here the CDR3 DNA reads TGTGCCAGCAGATTAGGGACAGAGGGGTTCTTC.

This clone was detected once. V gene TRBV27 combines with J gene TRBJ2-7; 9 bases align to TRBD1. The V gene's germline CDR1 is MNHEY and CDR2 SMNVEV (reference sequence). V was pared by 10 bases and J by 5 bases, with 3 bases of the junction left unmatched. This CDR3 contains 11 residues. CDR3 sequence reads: CANRQGDEQYF. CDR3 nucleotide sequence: TGTGCCAATAGACAGGGGGACGAGCAGTACTTC.

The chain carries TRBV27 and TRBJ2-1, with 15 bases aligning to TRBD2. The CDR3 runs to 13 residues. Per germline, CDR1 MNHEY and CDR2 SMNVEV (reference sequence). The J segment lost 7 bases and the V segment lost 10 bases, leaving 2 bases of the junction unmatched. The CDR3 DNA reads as TGTGCCACCGGGACTAGCGGGAGGAATGAGCAGTTCTTC. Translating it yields CATGTSGRNEQFF.

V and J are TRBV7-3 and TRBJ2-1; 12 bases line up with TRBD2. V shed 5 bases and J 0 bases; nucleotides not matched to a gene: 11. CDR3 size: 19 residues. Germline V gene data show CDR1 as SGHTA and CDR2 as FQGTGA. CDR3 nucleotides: TGTGCCAGCAGCCCCCGACTAGCGGGGGCCCATAGCTCCTACAATGAGCAGTTCTTC. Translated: CASSPRLAGAHSSYNEQFF. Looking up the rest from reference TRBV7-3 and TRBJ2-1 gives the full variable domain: GAGVSQTPSNKVTEKGKYVELRCDPISGHTALYWYRQSLGQGPEFLIYFQGTGAADDSGLPNDRFFAVRPEGSVSTLKIQRTERGDSAVYLCASSPRLAGAHSSYNEQFFGPGTRLTVL.

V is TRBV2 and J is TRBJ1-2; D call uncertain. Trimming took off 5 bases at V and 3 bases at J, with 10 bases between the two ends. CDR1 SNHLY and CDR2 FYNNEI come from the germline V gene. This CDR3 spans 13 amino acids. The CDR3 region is CASSPSGDYGYTF. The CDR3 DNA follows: TGTGCCAGCAGTCCCTCCGGGGACTATGGCTACACCTTC. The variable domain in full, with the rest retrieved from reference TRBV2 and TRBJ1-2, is EPEVTQTPSHQVTQMGQEVILRCVPISNHLYFYWYRQILGQKVEFLVSFYNNEISEKSEIFDDQFSVERPDGSNFTLKIRSTKLEDSAMYFCASSPSGDYGYTFGSGTRLTVV.

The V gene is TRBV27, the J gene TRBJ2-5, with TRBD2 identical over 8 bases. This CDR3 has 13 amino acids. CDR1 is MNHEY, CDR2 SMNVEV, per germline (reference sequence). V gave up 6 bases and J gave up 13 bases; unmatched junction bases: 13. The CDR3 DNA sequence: TGTGCCAGCAGAAAAACGGGGGCGGGGGGTCGGTACTTC. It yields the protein CASRKTGAGGRYF.

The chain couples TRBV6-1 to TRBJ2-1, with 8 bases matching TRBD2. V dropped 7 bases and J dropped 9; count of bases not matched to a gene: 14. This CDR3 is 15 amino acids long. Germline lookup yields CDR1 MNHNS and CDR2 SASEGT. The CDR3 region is CASKWGLRGGGEQFF. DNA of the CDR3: TGTGCCAGCAAGTGGGGGTTACGGGGGGGAGGTGAGCAGTTCTTC.

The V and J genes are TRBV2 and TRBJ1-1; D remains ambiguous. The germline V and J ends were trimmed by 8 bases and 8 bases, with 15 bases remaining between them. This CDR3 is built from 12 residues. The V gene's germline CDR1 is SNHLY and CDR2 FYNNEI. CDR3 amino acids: CASSYGQIEAFF. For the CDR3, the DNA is TGTGCCAGCTCTTATGGGCAGATAGAAGCTTTCTTT.

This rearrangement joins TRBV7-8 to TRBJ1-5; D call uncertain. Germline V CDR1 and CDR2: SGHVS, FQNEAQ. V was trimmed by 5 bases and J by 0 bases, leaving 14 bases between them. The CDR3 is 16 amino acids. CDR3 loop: CASSNIRGPSNQPQHF. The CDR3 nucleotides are TGTGCCAGCAGCAATATTCGTGGCCCTAGCAATCAGCCCCAGCATTTT.

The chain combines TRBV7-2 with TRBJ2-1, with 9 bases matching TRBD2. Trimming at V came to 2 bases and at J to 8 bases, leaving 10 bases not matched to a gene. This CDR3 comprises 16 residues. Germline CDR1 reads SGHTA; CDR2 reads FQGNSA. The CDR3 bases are TGTGCCAGCAGCTTATGGCGCGGGGGGGGTTCCCATGAGCAGTTCTTC. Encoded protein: CASSLWRGGGSHEQFF. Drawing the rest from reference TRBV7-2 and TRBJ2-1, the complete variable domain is GAGVSQSPSNKVTEKGKDVELRCDPISGHTALYWYRQSLGQGLEFLIYFQGNSAPDKSGLPSDRFSAERTGGSVSTLTIQRTQQEDSAVYLCASSLWRGGGSHEQFFGPGTRLTVL.

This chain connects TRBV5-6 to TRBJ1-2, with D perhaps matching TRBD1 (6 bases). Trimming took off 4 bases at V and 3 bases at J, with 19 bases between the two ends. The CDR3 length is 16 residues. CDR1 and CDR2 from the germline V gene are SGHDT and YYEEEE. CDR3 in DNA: TGTGCCAGCAGCCCGGTCCCTAACAGGGTGGACTATGGCTACACCTTC. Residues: CASSPVPNRVDYGYTF.

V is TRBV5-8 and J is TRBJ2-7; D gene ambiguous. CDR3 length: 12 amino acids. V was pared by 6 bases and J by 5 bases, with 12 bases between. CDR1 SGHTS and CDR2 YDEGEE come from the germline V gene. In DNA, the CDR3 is TGTGCCAGCAACCTTAGACACCACGAGCAGTACTTC. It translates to CASNLRHHEQYF.

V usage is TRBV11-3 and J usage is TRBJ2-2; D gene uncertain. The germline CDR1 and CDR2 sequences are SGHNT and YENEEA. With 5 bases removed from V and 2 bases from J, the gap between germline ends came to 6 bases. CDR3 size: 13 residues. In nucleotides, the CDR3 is TGTGCCAGCAGCCTTTCTAACACCGGGGAGCTGTTTTTT. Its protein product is CASSLSNTGELFF. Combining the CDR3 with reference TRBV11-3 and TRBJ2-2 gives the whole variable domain EAGVVQSPRYKIIEKKQPVAFWCNPISGHNTLYWYLQNLGQGPELLIRYENEEAVDDSQLPKDRFSAERLKGVDSTLKIQPAELGDSAVYLCASSLSNTGELFFGEGSRLTVL.

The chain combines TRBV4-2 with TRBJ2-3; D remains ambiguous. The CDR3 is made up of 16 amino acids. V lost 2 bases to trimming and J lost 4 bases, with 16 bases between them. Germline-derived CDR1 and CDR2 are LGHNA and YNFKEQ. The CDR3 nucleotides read TGTGCCAGCAGCCAAAGAGGAGACTTGCCTTCAGATACGCAGTATTTT. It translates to CASSQRGDLPSDTQYF.

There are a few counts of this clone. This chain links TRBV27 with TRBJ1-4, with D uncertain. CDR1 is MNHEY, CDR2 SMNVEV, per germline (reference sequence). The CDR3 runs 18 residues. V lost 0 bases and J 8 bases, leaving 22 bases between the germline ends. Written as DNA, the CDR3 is TGTGCCAGCAGTTTATCCTCCGGTTTTTTGGGGTCGGGGGAAAAACTGTTTTTT. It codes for CASSLSSGFLGSGEKLFF.

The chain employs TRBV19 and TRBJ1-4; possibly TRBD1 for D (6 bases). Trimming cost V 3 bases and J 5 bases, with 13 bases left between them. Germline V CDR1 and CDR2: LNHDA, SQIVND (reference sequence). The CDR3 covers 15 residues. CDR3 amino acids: CASSMLWQGNEKLFF. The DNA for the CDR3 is TGTGCCAGTAGTATGCTATGGCAGGGGAATGAAAAACTGTTTTTT.